A selection of T cell receptor beta chains follows, all from one sample in a study of identical twins. TCRdb analysed the 5' RACE reads with MiXCR anew, one entry per CDR3 protein. The sample includes a few hundred thousand distinct CDR3 sequences, around 18% seen only once; the top ten take more than 10%. The material sequenced was naive T cells sorted from blood. Receptors originate from a man aged 45-65 years in good health. Both conserved end residues are part of each CDR3. Fields, in order: D gene, J gene, clone size, V gene, CDR3 DNA, CDR3 protein. D genes are given only for firm matches. Clone size is stated in some rows and not others, as once, few, many or a class when expanded.

>.|TRBJ2-7|many|TRBV24-1
TGTGCCACTTCAGACAGTGACGAGCAGTACTTC
CATSDSDEQYF
>.|TRBJ2-7|many|TRBV5-1
TGCGCCAGCAGCTTGCCGGGCGGACCGGGACCCATTACCTCCTACGAGCAGTACTTC
CASSLPGGPGPITSYEQYF
>TRBD1|TRBJ2-2|few|TRBV5-1
TGCGCCAGCTCGGGACAGGCGAACACCGGGGAGCTGTTTTTT
CASSGQANTGELFF
>TRBD1|TRBJ1-2|.|TRBV20-1
TGCAGTGCTAGAAAGTCAGGGGGCGGCTACACCTTC
CSARKSGGGYTF
>.|TRBJ2-1|many|TRBV24-1
TGTGCCACCAGTGACTACGGTTGGAATGAGCAGTTCTTC
CATSDYGWNEQFF
>.|TRBJ1-1|few|TRBV5-1
TGCGCCAGCAGCTTGGGCGGCGTACTGGCAACTGAAGCTTTCTTT
CASSLGGVLATEAFF
>.|TRBJ1-1|few|TRBV11-1
TGTGCCAGCAGTCCTAGAGGACAAGGGGCCGGCATGAACACTGAAGCTTTCTTT
CASSPRGQGAGMNTEAFF
>TRBD2|TRBJ2-7|many|TRBV10-3
TGTGCCATCAGTGAGTCAGCGGGAGGGCCTTACGAGCAGTACTTC
CAISESAGGPYEQYF
>.|TRBJ2-4|.|TRBV11-2
TGTGCCAGCAGCCCTTACGGCGCCCGGGACATTCAGTACTTC
CASSPYGARDIQYF
>TRBD2|TRBJ2-3|many|TRBV7-3
TGTGCCAGCAGCGGAGCTAGCGGGGTCGGGACAGATACGCAGTATTTT
CASSGASGVGTDTQYF
>.|TRBJ1-6|few|TRBV7-9
TGTGCCAGCAGCGTAAAGGCCAATTCACCCCTCCACTTT
CASSVKANSPLHF
>.|TRBJ2-2|.|TRBV29-1
TGCAGCGTACTGGGCGCCGCGAACACCGGGGAGCTGTTTTTT
CSVLGAANTGELFF
>.|TRBJ2-1|.|TRBV7-3
TGTGCCAGCAGCTTACTGGCAAACAATGAGCAGTTCTTC
CASSLLANNEQFF
>TRBD2|TRBJ2-5|many|TRBV5-1
TGCGCCAGCAGCGACGGGCTAGCGGGAGTGGAGACCCAGTACTTC
CASSDGLAGVETQYF
>TRBD1|TRBJ2-2|few|TRBV7-8
TGTGCCAGCAGCTTTGACAGGGGGATAAGGAACGGGGAGCTGTTTTTT
CASSFDRGIRNGELFF
>TRBD1|TRBJ2-3|.|TRBV12-3/TRBV12-4
TGTGCCAGCAGCAGAACAGGGGGCTCGGGCACAGATACGCAGTATTTT
CASSRTGGSGTDTQYF
>TRBD1|TRBJ2-1|many|TRBV12-3/TRBV12-4
TGTGCCAGCATCCATCCGGGACAGGGGGCGGTTGAGCAGTTCTTC
CASIHPGQGAVEQFF
>TRBD2|TRBJ2-7|few|TRBV6-1
TGTGCCAGCTCCATAGCGGGGGTGAACTTGCTCCACGAGCAGTACTTC
CASSIAGVNLLHEQYF
>.|TRBJ2-1|.|TRBV6-2/TRBV6-3
TGTGCCAGCAGTTATACCTTGCGGATGATCTACAATGAGCAGTTCTTC
CASSYTLRMIYNEQFF
>.|TRBJ2-5|few|TRBV4-3
TGCGCCAGCAGCCAAGTAACCGGGACTCTGTACTTC
CASSQVTGTLYF
>.|TRBJ1-4|few|TRBV4-1
TGCGCCAGCAGCCGACCGGGACGGATAAATGAAAAACTGTTTTTT
CASSRPGRINEKLFF
>.|TRBJ2-7|.|TRBV12-3/TRBV12-4
TGTGCCAGCAGTTTGGCGGGCCCCCATTTGGGCTACGAGCAGTACTTC
CASSLAGPHLGYEQYF
>.|TRBJ2-3|few|TRBV29-1
TGCAGCCTCAAGGAGGCAGGGGGCACAGATACGCAGTATTTT
CSLKEAGGTDTQYF
>.|TRBJ2-1|few|TRBV25-1
TGTGCCAGCAGTGAATGGGACGAGCAGTTCTTC
CASSEWDEQFF
>.|TRBJ1-2|few|TRBV4-2
TGTGCCAGCAGCCAAGAATCTCAGTCAACCTTCTATGGCTACACCTTC
CASSQESQSTFYGYTF
>.|TRBJ1-2|many|TRBV5-5
TGTGCCAGCAGCTTGGTCGTCGGGGAATATGGCTACACCTTC
CASSLVVGEYGYTF
>TRBD2|TRBJ2-5|many|TRBV5-1
TGCGCCAGCAGCGAAGCCGGGACTAGCCAAGAGACCCAGTACTTC
CASSEAGTSQETQYF
>TRBD1|TRBJ1-1|few|TRBV4-2
TGTGCCAGCAGCCAAGGACAGGGGGCGCGTAGGACTGAAGCTTTCTTT
CASSQGQGARRTEAFF
>.|TRBJ2-7|few|TRBV5-1
TGCGCCAGCAGCCGAGAAGGGAATCCGTACGAGCAGTACTTC
CASSREGNPYEQYF
>.|TRBJ2-4|many|TRBV10-3
TGTGCCACTCGGGACTCCGCCGCCAAAAACATTCAGTACTTC
CATRDSAAKNIQYF
>TRBD1|TRBJ2-6|.|TRBV12-3/TRBV12-4
TGTGCCAGCAGTTCGAAGGGACAGGGCCTCTCTGGGGCCAACGTCCTGACTTTC
CASSSKGQGLSGANVLTF
>.|TRBJ2-5|once|TRBV5-1
TGCGCCAGCACCGGACAGAAAGAGACCCAGTACTTC
CASTGQKETQYF
>TRBD1|TRBJ1-2|few|TRBV6-2/TRBV6-3
TGTGCCAGCAGTCCACCACGACAGGGTATGAATGGCTACACCTTC
CASSPPRQGMNGYTF
>.|TRBJ2-5|many|TRBV20-1
TGCAGTGCTAGGAATACCCAAGAGACCCAGTACTTC
CSARNTQETQYF
>.|TRBJ1-3|few|TRBV20-1
TGCAGTGTCGCACGGGGCTCTATTGGAAACACCATATATTTT
CSVARGSIGNTIYF
>TRBD1|TRBJ2-7|.|TRBV6-1
TGTGCCAGCAGCCGGACAGGGGGGGACTCGCAGCAGTACTTC
CASSRTGGDSQQYF
>TRBD2|TRBJ2-7|.|TRBV12-3/TRBV12-4
TGTGCCAGCAGGCCCGGGACTAGCGTATCCTACGAGCAGTACTTC
CASRPGTSVSYEQYF
>TRBD1|TRBJ1-2|.|TRBV4-3
TGCGCCAGCAGCCTCCTGCTACTGACCGGGACAGGGGGTTCTGGCTACACCTTC
CASSLLLLTGTGGSGYTF
>TRBD2|TRBJ2-7|few|TRBV5-4
TGTGCCAGCAGCGGGGATAGCGGGAGGAGGGCCTACGAGCAGTACTTC
CASSGDSGRRAYEQYF
>.|TRBJ2-3|few|TRBV6-2/TRBV6-3
TGTGCCACAAACACAGATACGCAGTATTTT
CATNTDTQYF
>.|TRBJ2-6|.|TRBV5-1
TGCGCCAGCAGCTTTACGGTTGGGTCTGGGGCCAACGTCCTGACTTTC
CASSFTVGSGANVLTF
>.|TRBJ2-7|.|TRBV10-3
TGTGCCACCAGGGGGGCCAGCTACGAGCAGTACTTC
CATRGASYEQYF
>TRBD2|TRBJ2-5|.|TRBV6-2/TRBV6-3
TGTGCCAGCAGTCCGGACAGGGAGGCTAGCGGGAGAGAGACCCAGTACTTC
CASSPDREASGRETQYF
>TRBD2|TRBJ2-1|.|TRBV7-8
TGTGCCAGCAGCCTACGTAGGACTAGCTCGAGCTACAATGAGCAGTTCTTC
CASSLRRTSSSYNEQFF